The 21 T cell receptor beta chains in this list originate from one sample, sequenced in a study of T-cell memory formation after mild COVID-19. TCRdb re-analysed the 5' RACE reads in MiXCR, keeping a single row per CDR3 protein. Found here are 400,000 to 450,000 distinct CDR3 sequences, under 20% of them singletons; the top ten hold about 22%. Source material: PBMCs or a T cell subset sorted from them (not recorded which). All receptors derive from a man between 18 and 35 years old who had mild COVID-19 (a few samples of this study predate the infection). Cell type and time point are not known.

This clonotype occurred many times. The J gene is TRBJ2-5, the V gene TRBV5-6, with TRBD1 matching over 7 bases. V dropped 4 bases and J dropped 5; count of bases not matched to a gene: 8. Per germline, CDR1 SGHDT and CDR2 YYEEEE. This CDR3 spans 14 amino acids. In nucleotides, the CDR3 is TGTGCCAGCAGCACGACAGGGCTGGGGGAGACCCAGTACTTC. This gives the protein CASSTTGLGETQYF.

The chain employs TRBV4-3 and TRBJ1-6; D is uncertain. The CDR3 is 13 amino acids. The germline V gene has CDR1 LGHNA and CDR2 YSLEER. V was pared by 0 bases and J by 10 bases, with 7 bases between. The CDR3, as DNA: TGCGCCAGCAGCCAAGACGGGAAGTCACCCCTCCACTTT. Encoded protein: CASSQDGKSPLHF.

CDR3 region: CASSPRVGKNIQYF. CDR3 bases: TGTGCCAGCAGCCCCAGGGTGGGCAAAAACATTCAGTACTTC. J is TRBJ2-4 and V is TRBV11-2; D might be TRBD1 (5 bases). The CDR3 runs 14 residues. V was shortened by 5 bases and J by 3 bases, with 11 bases between the two germline ends. The V gene's germline CDR1 is SGHAT and CDR2 FQNNGV.

The rearrangement links TRBV7-6 to TRBJ2-4; TRBD2 aligns across 7 bases. From germline, CDR1 is SGHVS and CDR2 FNYEAQ. V trimming: 5 bases; J trimming: 0 bases; junction bases outside the gene matches: 16. This CDR3 spans 19 amino acids. CDR3 sequence: CASSPRGAGNLLAKNIQYF. CDR3 DNA sequence: TGTGCCAGCAGCCCCCGTGGAGCGGGAAACCTGCTAGCCAAAAACATTCAGTACTTC. The full variable domain, rest sourced from reference TRBV7-6 and TRBJ2-4, is GAGVSQSPRYKVTKRGQDVALRCDPISGHVSLYWYRQALGQGPEFLTYFNYEAQQDKSGLPNDRFSAERPEGSISTLTIQRTEQRDSAMYRCASSPRGAGNLLAKNIQYFGAGTRLSVL.

About this clonotype itself: A read error is possible here, since a much larger clone lies one base away. The J gene is TRBJ2-1, the V gene TRBV7-2, with 14 bases identical to TRBD2. This CDR3 region has 16 residues. Looked up from germline, CDR1 is SGHTA and CDR2 is FQGNSA. For the CDR3, the DNA is TGTGCCAGCAGCTTAGATGGACTAGCGGGGGGCAGTGAGCGGTTCTTC. It specifies CASSLDGLAGGSERFF.

The rearrangement uses TRBV7-2 and TRBJ2-1; 9 nucleotides agree with TRBD2. Germline V gene lookup returns CDR1 SGHTA and CDR2 FQGNSA. This CDR3 comprises 16 residues. V shed 6 bases and J 7 bases; nucleotides not matched to a gene: 13. CDR3 region: CASSSPPGLAKNEQFF. In DNA form, the CDR3 reads TGTGCCAGCAGTTCCCCCCCGGGACTAGCCAAAAATGAGCAGTTCTTC.

In its sample, this clonotype was seen a few times. The V call is TRBV7-2, the J call TRBJ2-7; 8 nucleotides align to TRBD2. Germline V lookup: CDR1 SGHTA, CDR2 FQGNSA. The ends lost 8 bases at V and 4 bases at J; junction bases unmatched: 13. The CDR3 sequence is 15 residues long. CDR3 bases: TGTGCCAGCCAACGGGGGGGGACGGATACTTACGAGCAGTACTTC. Translated, it gives CASQRGGTDTYEQYF.

This clonotype has only a few counts. The rearrangement links TRBV20-1 to TRBJ1-2; D unresolved. Germline-derived CDR1 and CDR2 are DFQATT and SNEGSKA (reference sequence). Trimming took off 1 base at V and 8 bases at J, with 14 bases between the two ends. The CDR3 loop spans 13 amino acids. For the CDR3, the DNA is TGCAGTGCTAGAGTAGGCAGGCCTATGGGCTACACCTTC. Amino acid sequence: CSARVGRPMGYTF.

This chain links TRBV12-3 or TRBV12-4 with TRBJ1-4, with D possibly matching TRBD1 (5 bases). V shed 4 bases and J shed 5 bases, with 11 bases lying between them. This CDR3 has 14 residues. In nucleotides, the CDR3 is TGTGCCAGCAGTTCCGGGACGAGGAATGAAAAACTGTTTTTT. This codes for CASSSGTRNEKLFF.

Notes on this clonotype: One end of the junction varies from germline; a read error may be responsible. The chain employs TRBV4-1 and TRBJ1-3; no reliable D call. The length of the CDR3 is 15 residues. Germline V lookup: CDR1 MGHRA, CDR2 YSYEKL. This CDR3 reads CASGQPSSAGNTIYF. In DNA, the CDR3 is TGCGCCAGCGGCCAGCCCTCCTCCGCGGGAAACACCATATATTTT.

A few counts support this clonotype. V usage is TRBV5-5 and J usage is TRBJ1-2; the D is unclear. The CDR3 extends over 14 amino acids. CDR1 is SGHKS and CDR2 is YYEKEE in the germline V gene (reference sequence). V was trimmed by 0 bases and J by 3 bases, leaving 9 bases between them. The CDR3 is CASSLGARYYGYTF. The CDR3 coding sequence is TGTGCCAGCAGCTTGGGGGCGCGCTACTATGGCTACACCTTC.

V is TRBV6-5 and J is TRBJ2-2, with no clear D. Germline CDR1 is MNHEY and CDR2 is SVGAGI. With 0 bases removed from V and 6 bases from J, the gap between germline ends came to 5 bases. CDR3 length: 13 amino acids. CDR3 coding DNA: TGTGCCAGCAGTTACTCGAGCTCCGGGGAGCTGTTTTTT. Translating it yields CASSYSSSGELFF.

The V and J genes are TRBV5-4 and TRBJ2-2; D is tentatively TRBD1 or TRBD2 (7 bases each). CDR1 is SGHNT, CDR2 YYREEE, per germline (reference sequence). V was cut by 7 bases and J by 5 bases, with 24 bases left in between. The CDR3 is 17 residues long. The CDR3 reads CASGTEKRGVGTGELFF. In nucleotides, the CDR3 is TGTGCCAGCGGGACAGAAAAACGGGGGGTCGGGACCGGGGAGCTGTTTTTT.

This chain links TRBV9 with TRBJ2-6, with unresolved D. V lost 1 base and J 1 base, leaving 9 bases between the germline ends. The CDR3 totals 16 residues. CDR1 SGDLS and CDR2 YYNGEE come from the germline V gene. The CDR3 DNA sequence: TGTGCCAGCAGCGTACTGGGCTGGTCTGGGGCCAACGTCCTGACTTTC. It encodes CASSVLGWSGANVLTF.

Comment on this clonotype: A read error may produce the germline difference seen at one junction end. The chain joins TRBV7-2 to TRBJ1-2; D may be TRBD1 (6 bases). This CDR3 region has 17 residues. CDR1 and CDR2 from the germline V gene are SGHTA and FQGNSA. The CDR3 here is CASSSRSGGLTKYGYTF. In DNA, the CDR3 is TGTGCCAGCAGCTCTCGATCGGGGGGCCTAACTAAATATGGCTACACCTTC.

This clonotype showed up just a few times. V usage is TRBV12-3 or TRBV12-4 and J usage is TRBJ2-2, with a tentative D call TRBD1 (5 bases). The CDR3 runs to 13 residues. V was cut by 6 bases and J by 6 bases, with 11 bases left in between. The CDR3, as DNA: TGTGCCAGCAGAGGGGTTTCGGCCGGGGAGCTGTTTTTT. Translation gives CASRGVSAGELFF.

V usage is TRBV2 and J usage is TRBJ2-7; D not certain. V lost 6 bases and J 5 bases, leaving 11 bases between the germline ends. CDR1 and CDR2 from the germline V gene are SNHLY and FYNNEI. The length of the CDR3 is 12 residues. The CDR3 loop reads CASRETRDEQYF. The CDR3 DNA sequence: TGTGCCAGCAGGGAGACAAGGGACGAGCAGTACTTC.

This clonotype has just a few counts. Germline is not matched at one junction end, which may reflect a read error. This chain's CDR3 is CDSSLTSSYGYTF. The CDR3 DNA is TGTGACAGCAGTTTAACGTCGTCATATGGCTACACCTTC. The J gene is TRBJ1-2, the V gene TRBV6-5, with D hard to call. The CDR3 is made up of 13 amino acids. Per the germline V gene, CDR1 is MNHEY and CDR2 is SVGAGI.

The CDR3 here is CATSDRTAGNQPQHF. The CDR3 nucleotides are TGTGCCACCAGTGACCGGACGGCTGGCAATCAGCCCCAGCATTTT. The chain is built from TRBV24-1 and TRBJ1-5; D remains unclear. This CDR3 region has 15 residues. The germline V gene has CDR1 KGHDR and CDR2 SFDVKD. The V end was cut by 4 bases, the J end by 2 bases, with 11 bases between.

Comment on this clonotype: Possible read error: a much larger clone is one base away. The CDR3 carries no conserved terminal phenylalanine or tryptophan, so it likely arises from a read error. The chain carries TRBV3-1 and TRBJ2-1; 8 nucleotides match TRBD2. Germline CDR1 and CDR2: LGHDT and YNNKEL (reference sequence). CDR3 size: 14 residues. Germline trimming cut 0 bases from V and 13 bases from J; bases unmatched to any gene: 8. CDR3 loop: CASSQEPGLGTQFL. CDR3 nucleotides: TGTGCCAGCAGCCAAGAGCCGGGACTAGGTACTCAGTTCTTA.

This clonotype came up a few times. The chain joins TRBV15 to TRBJ1-2; D ambiguous. Germline values: CDR1 LNHNV, CDR2 YYDKDF (reference sequence). The length of the CDR3 is 15 residues. V was cut by 3 bases and J by 1 base, with 12 bases left in between. The CDR3 coding sequence is TGTGCCACCAGCAGCGAAGCGAGGGTTAACTATGGCTACACCTTC. Amino acids: CATSSEARVNYGYTF.